Below, 31 T cell receptor beta chains from the same sample are listed, as sequenced in a study of OX40 agonist ivuxolimab in advanced cancers. Some clones are missing from TCRdb's copy, which holds only in-frame ones; the method was immunoSEQ multiplex PCR. The sample carries roughly 17,000 clones, about 76% recorded once. Material: CD4+ or CD8+ T cells sorted from blood, obtained in a trial of the OX40 agonist ivuxolimab. Source of these receptors: an adult with an advanced solid tumor such as melanoma, head and neck, liver or kidney cancer.

This chain uses TRBV5-4 with TRBJ2-2; no firm D call. Trimming took off 2 bases at V and 5 bases at J, with 7 bases between the two ends. From germline, CDR1 is SGHNT and CDR2 YYREEE (reference sequence). The CDR3 loop spans 13 amino acids. The CDR3 here is CASSFLLTGELFF. In DNA, the CDR3 is TGTGCCAGCAGCTTCCTCCTTACCGGGGAGCTGTTTTTT.

Relative to its sample, this clone is large. The rearrangement links TRBV5-6 to TRBJ2-2, with TRBD1 identical over 8 bases. Per the germline V gene, CDR1 is SGHDT and CDR2 is YYEEEE. After removal of 4 bases from V and 4 bases from J, the junction contained 9 bases not matched to a gene. The CDR3 totals 16 residues. The CDR3 here is CASSQGQGFGTGELFF. CDR3 in DNA: TGTGCCAGCAGCCAAGGACAGGGATTCGGCACCGGGGAGCTGTTTTTT.

The chain is built from TRBV28 and TRBJ1-5, with TRBD1 identical over 11 bases. CDR3 length equals 14 residues. Trimming took 7 bases from V and 6 from J; bases not matched to a gene: 5. Germline-derived CDR1 and CDR2 are MDHEN and SYDVKM. This chain's CDR3 is CASTWTGGGQPQHF. The CDR3 bases are TGTGCCAGCACCTGGACAGGGGGCGGTCAGCCCCAGCATTTT.

This clone was observed a few times. The V gene is TRBV6-1, the J gene TRBJ2-1; D may match TRBD1 or TRBD2 (5 bases each). The CDR3 has 14 residues. The V end lost 6 bases, the J end lost 3 bases, and 12 bases lay between the germline ends. Germline values: CDR1 MNHNS, CDR2 SASEGT. This CDR3 is CASRGTGLYNEQFF. The CDR3 DNA is TGTGCCAGCAGGGGCACGGGGCTCTACAATGAGCAGTTCTTC.

The rearrangement joins TRBV5-4 to TRBJ2-3; tentative D call: TRBD2 (6 bases). Germline V gene sequence: CDR1 SGHNT, CDR2 YYREEE (reference sequence). Trimming took 1 base from V and 1 from J, leaving 10 bases between them. The CDR3 sequence is 15 residues long. The CDR3 nucleotides read TGTGCCAGCAGCTTGTGGGGGGAGGGCACAGATACGCAGTATTTT. Translated: CASSLWGEGTDTQYF.

This chain connects TRBV4-1 to TRBJ1-4; D might be TRBD1 (5 bases). This CDR3 is 14 amino acids long. Germline V lookup: CDR1 MGHRA, CDR2 YSYEKL. The ends were cut back, 1 base at V and 8 bases at J, with 11 bases in the middle. Here the CDR3 DNA reads TGCGCCAGCAGCCAAGGGACGGGGGAGGAAAAACTGTTTTTT. Translating gives CASSQGTGEEKLFF.

The CDR3 DNA sequence: TGTGCCAGCAGCCTCCCCCAGGACGGACCTCAGGAGCAGTACTTC. Translating it yields CASSLPQDGPQEQYF. J is TRBJ2-7 and V is TRBV6-1; D gene ambiguous. The length of the CDR3 is 15 residues. Looked up from germline, CDR1 is MNHNS and CDR2 is SASEGT. Deletions cut 6 bases from V and 7 bases from J, with 22 bases between.

V usage is TRBV7-9 and J usage is TRBJ2-5, with TRBD1 matching over 7 bases. The DNA matches TRBJ2-7 better at its end, which makes the J call doubtful. Per the germline V gene, CDR1 is SEHNR and CDR2 is FQNEAQ (reference sequence). CDR3 length: 14 residues. The CDR3 DNA sequence: TGTGCCAGCAGCCCGACAGGGTCCCCCTACGAGCAGTACTTC. Its protein is CASSPTGSPYEQYF.

The chain couples TRBV5-8 to TRBJ2-3, with D tentatively TRBD1 or TRBD2 (5 bases each). V was clipped by 4 bases and J by 2 bases, with 14 bases between them. From germline, CDR1 is SGHTS and CDR2 YDEGEE. The length of the CDR3 is 15 residues. For the CDR3, the DNA is TGTGCCAGCAGCCCCGGGGCAGGCGCCACAGATACGCAGTATTTT. Protein product: CASSPGAGATDTQYF.

The rearrangement joins TRBV6-5 to TRBJ2-2; no firm D call. The germline V gene has CDR1 MNHEY and CDR2 SVGAGI. V dropped 0 bases and J dropped 5 bases, with 4 bases sitting between them. The CDR3 covers 13 residues. This chain's CDR3 is CASSYSRTGELFF. The CDR3 DNA reads as TGTGCCAGCAGTTACTCGAGGACCGGGGAGCTGTTTTTT.

J is TRBJ2-5 and V is TRBV19; weak D call: TRBD1 (6 bases). The CDR3 sequence is 14 residues long. From germline, CDR1 is LNHDA and CDR2 SQIVND (reference sequence). V gave up 4 bases and J gave up 3 bases, with 12 bases separating them. The CDR3, as DNA: TGTGCCAGTAGTAGTAGGGGGAGAGAAGAGACCCAGTACTTC. This encodes CASSSRGREETQYF.

As concerns this clone: One junction end does not reproduce the germline sequence, and a read error may be involved. The chain carries TRBV6-4 and TRBJ2-7, with unresolved D. The CDR3 is made up of 13 amino acids. Germline CDR1 is MRHNA and CDR2 is SNTAGT. The CDR3, as DNA: TGTGCCAGCAGTTACTCCGCAAGTTACGAGCAGTACTTC. Translation: CASSYSASYEQYF.

The rearrangement joins TRBV2 to TRBJ2-7; TRBD1 might be the D (5 bases). Germline lookup yields CDR1 SNHLY and CDR2 FYNNEI. The ends were cut back, 10 bases at V and 3 bases at J, with 13 bases in the middle. The CDR3 extends over 12 amino acids. The CDR3 here is CATGQWNYEQYF. Here the CDR3 DNA reads TGTGCCACCGGACAATGGAACTACGAGCAGTACTTC.

J is TRBJ1-2 and V is TRBV10-1; no clear D. V lost 3 bases, J lost 4 bases, and 15 bases lay in between. The CDR3 has 15 residues. From germline, CDR1 is WNHNN and CDR2 SYGVQD (reference sequence). CDR3 nucleotide sequence: TGCGCCAGCAGTGATAGGTACCAGGAGGCCTATGGCTACACCTTC. Residues: CASSDRYQEAYGYTF.

The chain has TRBV6-5 and TRBJ2-7; 9 bases fit TRBD2. Trimming at V came to 2 bases and at J to 3 bases, leaving 2 bases not matched to a gene. This CDR3 is 14 amino acids long. Germline assignment: CDR1 MNHEY and CDR2 SVGAGI. CDR3 in DNA: TGTGCCAGCAGTTACGGACTAGCGAGCTACGAGCAGTACTTC. It specifies CASSYGLASYEQYF.

The chain recombines TRBV6-6 with TRBJ2-1; D gene ambiguous. Germline CDR1 MNHNY, CDR2 SVGAGI (reference sequence). Trimming left V 2 bases short and J 8 bases short, with 7 bases between. The CDR3 runs to 12 residues. The CDR3 DNA reads TGTGCCAGCAGTTACCAGAGTGATGAGCAGTTCTTC. It translates to CASSYQSDEQFF.

Only a few counts were recorded for this clone. J is TRBJ1-3 and V is TRBV4-3; no clear D gene. Germline values: CDR1 LGHNA, CDR2 YSLEER. The CDR3 runs to 16 residues. Deletions cut 0 bases from V and 0 bases from J, with 9 bases between. The CDR3 sequence: CASSQDWRTSGNTIYF. CDR3 nucleotides: TGCGCCAGCAGCCAAGATTGGCGGACCTCTGGAAACACCATATATTTT.

The J gene is TRBJ1-2, the V gene TRBV6-5; no clear D gene. The V gene's germline CDR1 is MNHEY and CDR2 SVGAGI. The V gene lost 6 bases and the J gene lost 0 bases, with 14 bases spanning the gap. The CDR3 contains 15 residues. The CDR3: CASSFGPVSNYGYTF. CDR3 coding DNA: TGTGCCAGCAGCTTCGGGCCCGTATCTAACTATGGCTACACCTTC.

The rearrangement uses TRBV6-1 and TRBJ2-5; no reliable D call. The germline V gene encodes CDR1 MNHNS and CDR2 SASEGT. Trimming removed 3 bases from V and 2 bases from J, with 10 bases in between. CDR3 length: 14 amino acids. The DNA of the CDR3 is TGTGCCAGCAGTGAGGGCAGGCCACAAGAGACCCAGTACTTC. It encodes CASSEGRPQETQYF.

The J gene is TRBJ2-1, the V gene TRBV5-4; 7 bases fit TRBD1. Per germline, CDR1 SGHNT and CDR2 YYREEE (reference sequence). After removal of 3 bases from V and 10 bases from J, the junction contained 7 bases not matched to a gene. This CDR3 comprises 13 residues. The CDR3 reads CASSWDSKLEQFF. The CDR3 coding sequence is TGTGCCAGCAGCTGGGACAGCAAATTGGAGCAGTTCTTC.

This clone has just one count. The chain uses TRBV11-3 and TRBJ2-5, with D unresolved. CDR3 length equals 15 residues. V was pared by 5 bases and J by 0 bases, with 13 bases between. Per the germline V gene, CDR1 is SGHNT and CDR2 is YENEEA. The CDR3 DNA is TGTGCCAGCAGCCCCACCCTTGAGTACCAAGAGACCCAGTACTTC. Translated, it gives CASSPTLEYQETQYF.

The CDR3 nucleotides read TGTGCCAGCAGCCGAGGGAGACACGAGCAGTACTTC. Translating gives CASSRGRHEQYF. This sequence joins TRBV5-6 and TRBJ2-7, with a weak D call TRBD2 (5 bases). V dropped 4 bases and J dropped 5 bases, with 10 bases sitting between them. The CDR3 loop spans 12 amino acids. The germline gives CDR1 SGHDT, CDR2 YYEEEE.

Points on this clone: A read error may produce the germline difference seen at one junction end. Other DNA sequences in this specimen translate into the identical CDR3. The rearrangement joins TRBV7-9 to TRBJ2-2, with D unclear. From germline, CDR1 is SEHNR and CDR2 FQNEAQ (reference sequence). The CDR3 extends over 12 amino acids. The CDR3 coding sequence is TGCGCCAGCAGCCAAGGAACCGGGGAGCTGTTTTTT. Amino acids: CASSQGTGELFF.

By proportion, this clone is medium-sized. CDR3: CASSPGSRGYEQYF. In DNA, the CDR3 is TGTGCCAGTAGTCCGGGATCCCGAGGGTACGAGCAGTACTTC. This chain joins TRBV19 and TRBJ2-7, with a weak D call TRBD2 (5 bases). The CDR3 sequence is 14 residues long. The V gene lost 5 bases and the J gene lost 4 bases, with 15 bases spanning the gap. The germline V gene encodes CDR1 LNHDA and CDR2 SQIVND (reference sequence).

This CDR3 reads CASSSVGVDEQFF. In DNA, the CDR3 is TGTGCCAGCAGCTCGGTGGGAGTGGATGAGCAGTTCTTC. The J gene is TRBJ2-1, the V gene TRBV7-8; tentatively, D is TRBD2 (5 bases). The germline V gene encodes CDR1 SGHVS and CDR2 FQNEAQ. CDR3 length: 13 amino acids. Trimming removed 4 bases from V and 8 bases from J, with 12 bases in between.

This clone was counted a few times. The chain links TRBV30 to TRBJ2-7; D is unclear. V was clipped by 1 base and J by 4 bases, with 11 bases between them. The CDR3 has 13 residues. The germline gives CDR1 GTSNPN, CDR2 SVGIG (reference sequence). CDR3 region: CAWSGAAGYEQYF. DNA of the CDR3: TGTGCCTGGAGTGGCGCGGCCGGATACGAGCAGTACTTC.

Only a few counts were recorded for this clone. The V call is TRBV7-9, the J call TRBJ1-2; no firm D call. Trimming left V 2 bases short and J 0 bases short, with 13 bases between. The CDR3 is 16 amino acids. Germline CDR1 is SEHNR and CDR2 is FQNEAQ (reference sequence). CDR3 sequence (DNA): TGTGCCAGCAGCTTACATGAGGGAGAGGCTAACTATGGCTACACCTTC. Amino acids: CASSLHEGEANYGYTF.

This rearrangement joins TRBV4-2 to TRBJ2-1; D is unclear. Germline loops: CDR1 LGHNA, CDR2 YNFKEQ. V was trimmed by 0 bases and J by 3 bases, leaving 9 bases between them. This CDR3 has 15 amino acids. The CDR3 DNA reads TGTGCCAGCAGCCAAGACAACACCAACTACAATGAGCAGTTCTTC. This translates into CASSQDNTNYNEQFF.

The J gene is TRBJ1-4, the V gene TRBV7-8, with D perhaps matching TRBD1 (6 bases). V dropped 3 bases and J dropped 0 bases, with 17 bases sitting between them. From germline, CDR1 is SGHVS and CDR2 FQNEAQ. The CDR3 totals 18 residues. Here the CDR3 DNA reads TGTGCCAGCAGCTTTCAAGACAGGCGAGTTGCAACTAATGAAAAACTGTTTTTT. Its translation: CASSFQDRRVATNEKLFF.

The genes are TRBV6-5 and TRBJ1-2; D not certain. This CDR3 is 14 amino acids long. CDR1 and CDR2 from the germline V gene are MNHEY and SVGAGI. V was cut by 0 bases and J by 5 bases, with 10 bases left in between. CDR3: CASSYSALGYGYTF. CDR3 sequence (DNA): TGTGCCAGCAGTTACTCGGCCCTGGGGTATGGCTACACCTTC.

On this clone: Additional DNA sequences in this sample encode the identical CDR3. DNA for the CDR3: TGTGCCAGCAGCTTGGTCGTACAGGGGGCGAACACCGGGGAGCTGTTTTTT. Protein sequence: CASSLVVQGANTGELFF. This chain connects TRBV7-6 to TRBJ2-2; 8 bases match TRBD1. CDR3 length equals 17 residues. Germline assignment: CDR1 SGHVS and CDR2 FNYEAQ. V dropped 3 bases and J dropped 0; count of bases not matched to a gene: 6. The whole variable domain, remainder taken from reference TRBV7-6 and TRBJ2-2, is GAGVSQSPRYKVTKRGQDVALRCDPISGHVSLYWYRQALGQGPEFLTYFNYEAQQDKSGLPNDRFSAERPEGSISTLTIQRTEQRDSAMYRCASSLVVQGANTGELFFGEGSRLTVL.